These 11 T cell receptor beta chains originate from one sample sequenced in a study of cytotoxic CD8 clonotypes in ibrutinib-treated CLL. Clones were sequenced by immunoSEQ multiplex PCR, and TCRdb holds only the in-frame ones, with some missing. Of around 40,000 clones in the sample, around 70% are singletons; the top ten hold roughly 9.1%. This material consisted of PBMCs, taken at disease progression, from a patient treated with ibrutinib. These receptors originate from a human donor with chronic lymphocytic leukemia.

This rearrangement joins TRBV4-1 to TRBJ2-1, with D possibly called TRBD1 or TRBD2 (5 bases each). This CDR3 contains 15 residues. Trimming left V 4 bases short and J 3 bases short, with 13 bases between. The germline V gene encodes CDR1 MGHRA and CDR2 YSYEKL. For the CDR3, the DNA is TGCGCCAGCAGCCGTCAAGGGACGGACTACAATGAGCAGTTCTTC. Its protein is CASSRQGTDYNEQFF.

The chain joins TRBV6-1 to TRBJ2-2; D possibly uses TRBD1 or TRBD2 (5 bases each). Deletions cut 8 bases from V and 4 bases from J, with 14 bases between. Germline CDR1 MNHNS, CDR2 SASEGT. The CDR3 extends over 14 amino acids. The DNA of the CDR3 is TGTGCCAGCGCCCGGGACCCCCTCACCGGGGAGCTGTTTTTT. Translating gives CASARDPLTGELFF.

By its share, this clone is medium-sized. This rearrangement joins TRBV7-3 to TRBJ2-3, with 13 bases matching TRBD2. CDR1 and CDR2 from the germline V gene are SGHTA and FQGTGA. Germline trimming cut 4 bases from V and 6 bases from J; bases unmatched to any gene: 4. This CDR3 comprises 15 residues. The CDR3, as DNA: TGTGCCAGCAGCTACGGGACTAGCGGGATTGATACGCAGTATTTT. This encodes CASSYGTSGIDTQYF. The variable domain in full, with the rest retrieved from reference TRBV7-3 and TRBJ2-3, is GAGVSQTPSNKVTEKGKYVELRCDPISGHTALYWYRQSLGQGPEFLIYFQGTGAADDSGLPNDRFFAVRPEGSVSTLKIQRTERGDSAVYLCASSYGTSGIDTQYFGPGTRLTVL.

The chain is built from TRBV19 and TRBJ2-5; 7 bases are shared with TRBD2. Germline CDR1 LNHDA, CDR2 SQIVND (reference sequence). The trim removed 5 bases at V and 1 base at J, leaving 7 bases unmatched. This CDR3 has 15 amino acids. CDR3 region: CASSRNGGSQETQYF. CDR3 sequence (DNA): TGTGCCAGTAGTCGGAACGGGGGGTCCCAAGAGACCCAGTACTTC.

The chain is built from TRBV6-6 and TRBJ2-5; 7 bases map to TRBD1. With 6 bases clipped from V and 4 bases from J, the junction kept 8 bases outside the gene matches. The germline gives CDR1 MNHNY, CDR2 SVGAGI (reference sequence). This CDR3 contains 14 residues. The DNA of the CDR3 is TGTGCCAGCAGACCTACAGGGGCGGGAGAGACCCAGTACTTC. This codes for CASRPTGAGETQYF.

This clone appeared a few times. The V call is TRBV5-4, the J call TRBJ1-4; D ambiguous. The CDR3 contains 14 residues. V lost 2 bases to trimming and J lost 2 bases, with 7 bases between them. CDR1 is SGHNT, CDR2 YYREEE, per germline (reference sequence). The CDR3 DNA reads TGTGCCAGCAGCTTCTCTATGACTAATGAAAAACTGTTTTTT. Translated, it gives CASSFSMTNEKLFF. Using reference TRBV5-4 and TRBJ1-4 for the parts outside the CDR3, the full variable domain is ETGVTQSPTHLIKTRGQQVTLRCSSQSGHNTVSWYQQALGQGPQFIFQYYREEENGRGNFPPRFSGLQFPNYSSELNVNALELDDSALYLCASSFSMTNEKLFFGSGTQLSVL.

The chain's CDR3 is CASSPGGTGVSSYEQYF. CDR3 nucleotide sequence: TGTGCCAGCAGCCCAGGGGGGACGGGAGTCAGCTCCTACGAGCAGTACTTC. The rearrangement joins TRBV7-9 to TRBJ2-7; maybe TRBD1 (7 bases). The CDR3 has 17 amino acids. Germline V gives CDR1 SEHNR, CDR2 FQNEAQ (reference sequence). The V end lost 5 bases, the J end lost 0 bases, and 20 bases lay between the germline ends. Together with reference TRBV7-9 and TRBJ2-7, the CDR3 gives the full variable domain: DTGVSQNPRHKITKRGQNVTFRCDPISEHNRLYWYRQTLGQGPEFLTYFQNEAQLEKSRLLSDRFSAERPKGSFSTLEIQRTEQGDSAMYLCASSPGGTGVSSYEQYFGPGTRLTVT.

The chain uses TRBV6-5 and TRBJ2-2, with D possibly matching TRBD1 (6 bases). The ends were cut back, 3 bases at V and 6 bases at J, with 8 bases in the middle. Germline CDR1 is MNHEY and CDR2 is SVGAGI. The CDR3 length is 13 residues. The CDR3 DNA sequence: TGTGCCAGCAGTTATCAGGGGTCCGGGGAGCTGTTTTTT. Translating gives CASSYQGSGELFF.

The chain recombines TRBV5-4 with TRBJ1-2; D ambiguous. There are 12 residues in the CDR3. The germline V and J ends were trimmed by 3 bases and 7 bases, with 10 bases remaining between them. Germline values: CDR1 SGHNT, CDR2 YYREEE (reference sequence). The chain's CDR3 is CASSSTGVGYTF. DNA of the CDR3: TGTGCCAGCAGCTCCACCGGGGTTGGCTACACCTTC.

The chain has TRBV4-1 and TRBJ1-2, with no clear D. The CDR3 is made up of 14 amino acids. V lost 1 base to trimming and J lost 6 bases, with 12 bases between them. In germline, CDR1 is MGHRA, CDR2 YSYEKL. This chain's CDR3 is CASSQAPSSDGYTF. The CDR3 DNA is TGCGCCAGCAGCCAAGCGCCCAGTTCGGATGGCTACACCTTC.

Notes on this clone: Germline and junction disagree at one end, which may indicate a read error. This sequence joins TRBV25-1 and TRBJ2-7; possibly TRBD2 for D (6 bases). The CDR3 runs to 14 residues. Germline V gene sequence: CDR1 MGHDK, CDR2 SYGVNS. CDR3 DNA: TGTGCCAGCAGTGAATCCAGGACTAAGTTAATTGGGGACTTC. Its translation: CASSESRTKLIGDF.